This record looks at one T cell receptor beta chain sequence and its context. Its matching antigen is unknown. Assay used: immunoSEQ multiplex PCR; TCRdb lists only in-frame clones, some missing. This sample has around 99,000 clones, with roughly 87% found just once. The data derive from a study of T cell responses to AZD1222 COVID-19 vaccine. The study, taken as a whole, reports: Repertoire sampling happened only post peak T cell response. Variant regions that are unmutated are reportedly the target of nearly half of spike-specific TCRs. Just a handful of AZD1222 recipients tested seropositive at baseline.

The germline V and J ends were trimmed by 1 base and 1 base, with 7 bases remaining between them. Looked up from germline, CDR1 is LGHNA and CDR2 is YNFKEQ. The CDR3 contains 15 residues. V is TRBV4-2 and J is TRBJ2-2, with D perhaps matching TRBD2 (5 bases). The TCR comes from an adult in good health. The sequenced sample was peripheral blood, obtained on day 0 of MenACWY control vaccination. Written as DNA, the CDR3 is TGTGCCAGCAGCCAAGTCACTAGGAACACCGGGGAGCTGTTTTTT. The encoded protein is CASSQVTRNTGELFF.